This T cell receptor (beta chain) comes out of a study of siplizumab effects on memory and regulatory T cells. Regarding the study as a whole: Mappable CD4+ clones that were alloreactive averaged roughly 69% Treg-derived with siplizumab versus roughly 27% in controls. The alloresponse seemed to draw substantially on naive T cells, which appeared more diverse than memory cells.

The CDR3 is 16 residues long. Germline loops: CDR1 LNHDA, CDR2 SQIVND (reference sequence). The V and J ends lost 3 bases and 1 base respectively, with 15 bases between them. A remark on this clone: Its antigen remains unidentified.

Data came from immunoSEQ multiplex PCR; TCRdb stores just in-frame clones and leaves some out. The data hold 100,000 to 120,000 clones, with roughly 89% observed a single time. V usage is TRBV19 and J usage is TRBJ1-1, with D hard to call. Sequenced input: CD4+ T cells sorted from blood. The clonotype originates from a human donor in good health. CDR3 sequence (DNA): TGTGCCAGTAGTATTGAAATAGTTCGAGGGAACACTGAAGCTTTCTTT. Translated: CASSIEIVRGNTEAFF.